This T cell receptor beta chain came from a study of CD8 T cells in Susac syndrome. Random-hexamer reverse transcription was applied to roughly 0.45 to 1 ug RNA. Multiplex immunoSEQ PCR targeted 54 Vbeta and 13 Jbeta TCR beta segments. TCRdb re-analysed the immunoSEQ multiplex PCR reads in MiXCR, keeping a single row per CDR3 protein. The profile shows around 69,000 distinct CDR3 sequences, 96% of them singletons. CD8+ and CD4+ T cells circulating in blood were sequenced for TCR beta. V lost 0 bases, J lost 5 bases, and 14 bases lay in between. The CDR3 loop spans 16 amino acids. Germline CDR1 SGHNT, CDR2 YENEEA. As regards this clonotype: Its cognate antigen is unknown.

Study-wide points: By the study's own acknowledgment, its TCR sequencing and HLA analysis included relatively few individuals.

This sequence originates from a human donor with multiple sclerosis. The J gene is TRBJ2-1, the V gene TRBV11-3, with D maybe TRBD1 (6 bases). The sample taken for sequencing was CD4+ T cells from PBMCs. CDR3 region: CASSLEDSVGNNEQFF. The CDR3 DNA reads as TGTGCCAGCAGCTTAGAGGACAGCGTAGGGAACAATGAGCAGTTCTTC.